A selection of T cell receptor beta chains follows, all from one sample in a study of OX40 agonist ivuxolimab in advanced cancers. Measured with immunoSEQ multiplex PCR; TCRdb has only the in-frame clones, and not every one. The sample lists more than 55,000 clones, roughly 85% occurring once. Material: CD4+ or CD8+ T cells sorted from blood, obtained in a trial of the OX40 agonist ivuxolimab. The receptors originated from an adult with an advanced solid tumor such as melanoma, head and neck, liver or kidney cancer. Both conserved end residues are part of each CDR3. Each record gives: J gene, V gene, CDR3 length, D gene, clone size, CDR3 DNA, CDR3 protein. A D gene is named only where the DNA matches it firmly. The size field is filled for only some rows; it gives once, few, many or a size class.

TRBJ2-5,TRBV11-1,14,TRBD1,.,TGTGCCAGCAGCAAATCCCCCAGGGGGGAGACCCAGTACTTC,CASSKSPRGETQYF
TRBJ1-2,TRBV6-5,14,.,.,TGTGCCAGCCGCAACCCAGGGGCCCAGGGAGGCTACACCTTC,CASRNPGAQGGYTF
TRBJ2-6,TRBV15,16,.,.,TGTGCCACCAGCAGGGACTCGAGCTCTGGGGCCAACGTCCTGACTTTC,CATSRDSSSGANVLTF
TRBJ2-1,TRBV6-5,12,TRBD2,.,TGTGCCAGCAGTAACATGCGGGGGGGTGAGTTCTTC,CASSNMRGGEFF
TRBJ1-1,TRBV10-3,15,TRBD1,.,TGTGCCATCAGTGACACGGACAGGGCGAACACTGAAGCTTTCTTT,CAISDTDRANTEAFF
TRBJ1-4,TRBV19,15,.,.,TGTGCCAGTAGTATCCTTGACAGCATTAATGAAAAACTGTTTTTT,CASSILDSINEKLFF
TRBJ1-1,TRBV2,11,.,.,TGTGCCAGCTCCAGGAGCACTGAAGCTTTCTTT,CASSRSTEAFF
TRBJ1-1,TRBV7-9,15,.,.,TGTGCCACGTCGGCGACAGAATCTATGAACACTGAAGCTTTCTTT,CATSATESMNTEAFF
TRBJ1-2,TRBV28,17,.,.,TGTGCCAGCAGTTTAATAGCAGGGAGTAAAACTAACTATGGCTACACCTTC,CASSLIAGSKTNYGYTF
TRBJ1-1,TRBV5-4,15,.,few,TGTGCCAGCAGCTTTGGTCAGGCAACGAACACTGAAGCTTTCTTT,CASSFGQATNTEAFF
TRBJ1-2,TRBV5-4,16,TRBD1,.,TGTGCCAGCAGCTTGGGGAGGACAGGGGGAAAAGGTGGCTACACCTTC,CASSLGRTGGKGGYTF
TRBJ1-2,TRBV18,13,.,few,TGTGCCAGCTCACCCGAGGACGCCTATGGCTACACCTTC,CASSPEDAYGYTF
TRBJ2-1,TRBV6-6,15,TRBD1,.,TGTGCCAGCAGGCCCCCAGGGGGTTCCTACAATGAGCAGTTCTTC,CASRPPGGSYNEQFF
TRBJ2-5,TRBV29-1,11,.,.,TGCAGCGTTGTATGGGGAGAGACCCAGTACTTC,CSVVWGETQYF
TRBJ2-7,TRBV4-2,15,.,.,TGTGCCAGCAGCCAAGCCCTAACCCAATCCTACGAGCAGTACTTC,CASSQALTQSYEQYF
TRBJ2-6,TRBV5-6,18,.,.,TGTGCCAGCAGGTTTCCCCTTAGGGGCGAAACTGGGGCCAACGTCCTGACTTTC,CASRFPLRGETGANVLTF
TRBJ2-7,TRBV6-1,13,.,.,TGTGCCAGCAAAAATAGGGGAAGGGGCGAGCAGTACTTC,CASKNRGRGEQYF
TRBJ2-7,TRBV9,13,.,.,TGTGCCAGCAGCGTCGACATCTGGGACGAGCAGTACTTC,CASSVDIWDEQYF
TRBJ2-1,TRBV6-6,13,.,.,TGTGCCAGCAGTTACTCCCCCCCCGGGGAGCAGTTCTTC,CASSYSPPGEQFF
TRBJ2-7,TRBV19,16,.,few,TGTGCCAGTAGTATAGGCCTGGGGGGGGCGGCCTACGAGCAGTACTTC,CASSIGLGGAAYEQYF
TRBJ1-5,TRBV19,15,.,few,TGTGCCAGTAGCCACCCCCTTATTCGATTAGCACCACAGCATTTT,CASSHPLIRLAPQHF
TRBJ1-2,TRBV6-5,15,TRBD1,.,TGTGCCAGCAGTTACATGGACAGGGCCGGCTATGGCTACACCTTC,CASSYMDRAGYGYTF
TRBJ2-3,TRBV7-8,16,.,once,TGTGCCAGCAGCTCTTCACGCAGGAAGGACACAGATACGCAGTATTTT,CASSSSRRKDTDTQYF
TRBJ1-6,TRBV6-6,12,.,.,TGTGCCAGCAGCTCGATTAATTCACCCCTCCACTTT,CASSSINSPLHF
TRBJ2-7,TRBV11-2,16,TRBD1,.,TGTGCCAGCAGCCCACTAGGACAGGGCCGGGCCTACGAGCAGTACTTC,CASSPLGQGRAYEQYF
TRBJ1-6,TRBV4-1,17,.,.,TGCGCCAGCAGCCAAGAACCAGGACTATTGGGTAATTCACCCCTCCACTTT,CASSQEPGLLGNSPLHF
TRBJ2-2,TRBV5-4,14,TRBD1,once,TGTGCCAGCAGCCCTCAGGGGGCGGACCGGGAGCTGTTTTTT,CASSPQGADRELFF
TRBJ1-2,TRBV20-1,11,TRBD1,.,TGCAGTGCTAGGACAGGGTATGGCTACACCTTC,CSARTGYGYTF
TRBJ1-6,TRBV10-3,12,.,.,TGTGCCATCAGAGCGACCAATTCACCCCTCCACTTT,CAIRATNSPLHF
TRBJ2-5,TRBV7-9,16,.,.,TGTGCCAGCAGCCAAAACGGCGGGTCGCCGGGGGAGACCCAGTACTTC,CASSQNGGSPGETQYF
TRBJ1-1,TRBV28,13,TRBD1,.,TGTGCCAGCAGTGGGGACAGGAACACTGAAGCTTTCTTT,CASSGDRNTEAFF
TRBJ2-3,TRBV7-2,12,.,.,TGTGCCAGCAGCCCGCAGAGGGAAACGCAGTATTTT,CASSPQRETQYF
TRBJ2-3,TRBV9,14,TRBD1,.,TGTGCCAGCAGCCCCCCCGGGGGACAGGGGACGCAGTATTTT,CASSPPGGQGTQYF
TRBJ2-5,TRBV5-1,17,TRBD1,.,TGCGCCAGCAGCTCCGGACAGGGGACGGGGTACCAAGAGACCCAGTACTTC,CASSSGQGTGYQETQYF
TRBJ1-2,TRBV11-2,12,.,.,TGTGCCAGCAGCTTACAGAACTATGGCTACACCTTC,CASSLQNYGYTF
TRBJ2-7,TRBV7-2,13,.,.,TGTGCCAGCAGCTTAGCGCAAGACGGCGAGCAGTACTTC,CASSLAQDGEQYF
TRBJ1-3,TRBV25-1,14,.,.,TGTGCCAGCAGTGAGGCCAAGACTGGAAACACCATATATTTT,CASSEAKTGNTIYF
TRBJ2-5,TRBV4-1,13,.,.,TGCGCCGGGGGGCGGACAGTCCAAGAGACCCAGTACTTC,CAGGRTVQETQYF
TRBJ1-6,TRBV4-2,15,.,.,TGTGCCAGCAGCCAAGAAGGGCCCTATAATTCACCCCTCCACTTT,CASSQEGPYNSPLHF
TRBJ2-7,TRBV6-1,18,.,.,TGTGCCAGCAGTGAAGCCCCCAACCAGGCGGGGATCTCCTACGAGCAGTACTTC,CASSEAPNQAGISYEQYF
TRBJ1-1,TRBV7-9,12,.,.,TGTGCCAGCAGCTTCGGGCCGAGTGAAGCTTTCTTT,CASSFGPSEAFF
TRBJ1-5,TRBV7-9,15,.,.,TGTGCCAGCAGCGCGGTAAGTAGGCTTTATCAGCCCCAGCATTTT,CASSAVSRLYQPQHF